This is a list of T cell receptor beta chains from one sample in a study of T cells after posttransplantation cyclophosphamide. Clones were read by immunoSEQ multiplex PCR, and TCRdb kept only the in-frame ones, dropping some. Counted here are about 66,000 clones, 93% occurring once; the ten biggest clones make up about 3.2%. The sample consisted of PBMCs. The receptors shown here come from a woman aged 30 to 39 in good health and a related stem cell transplant donor. Each CDR3 is given with its conserved first and last residue. A D gene is named only where the DNA matches it firmly. Clone size appears in some rows only: once, few, many, or a class for an expanded clone.

TRBV7-9,-,TRBJ2-7,-,TGTGCCAGCAGCTTAGAATTTAATCGACACGAGCAGTACTTC,CASSLEFNRHEQYF
TRBV7-2,-,TRBJ2-5,-,TGTGCCAGCAGCTCTAGGGAGAAGAGAGAGACCCAGTACTTC,CASSSREKRETQYF
TRBV2,-,TRBJ2-7,-,TGTGCCACCACGGGAGACAGCGGGCCGGGCGTTAACGAGCAGTACTTC,CATTGDSGPGVNEQYF
TRBV10-2,TRBD2,TRBJ2-5,-,TGCGCCAGCAGTGACCCGACCGGGACTAGCGGGGGGGCCCGGGAGACCCAGTACTTC,CASSDPTGTSGGARETQYF
TRBV10-2,-,TRBJ1-4,once,TGCGCCAGCAGTGAGCCCGGGGTTGGTGAAAAACTGTTTTTT,CASSEPGVGEKLFF
TRBV6-1,-,TRBJ2-2,-,TGTGCCAGCAGTGCACTAGGCGCGAACACCGGGGAGCTGTTTTTT,CASSALGANTGELFF
TRBV28,-,TRBJ1-2,-,TGTGCCACGTCGTGGCAGGGGACTTTTAACTATGGCTACACCTTC,CATSWQGTFNYGYTF
TRBV19,TRBD2,TRBJ2-3,-,TGTGCCAGTAGTATTCCCAGCGGGGGGGCAGATACGCAGTATTTT,CASSIPSGGADTQYF
TRBV18,TRBD1,TRBJ1-4,-,TGTGCCAGCTCACCGAGGACAGGGGCAACTAATGAAAAACTGTTTTTT,CASSPRTGATNEKLFF
TRBV7-2,-,TRBJ2-1,-,TGTGCCAGCAGCAGGGAGGGGGGGTACAATGAGCAGTTCTTC,CASSREGGYNEQFF
TRBV5-6,-,TRBJ2-1,-,TGTGCCAGCAGCTTGGACAGGGGAGGTGAGCAGTTCTTC,CASSLDRGGEQFF
TRBV7-2,-,TRBJ1-5,-,TGTGCCAGCCAACTAGCGCCCGGGAGCGGTGAGGGGCCCCAGCATTTT,CASQLAPGSGEGPQHF
TRBV10-3,TRBD2,TRBJ2-2,-,TGTGCCATCAGATCCGGGACTAGCGGGGTCACCGGGGAGCTGTTTTTT,CAIRSGTSGVTGELFF
TRBV19,-,TRBJ1-4,once,TGTGCCACCCGAGGGGGTGAAAAACTGTTTTTT,CATRGGEKLFF
TRBV5-1,-,TRBJ1-2,-,TGCGCCAGCAGCTTGGACCAATATGGCTACACCTTC,CASSLDQYGYTF
TRBV4-1,-,TRBJ2-2,-,TGCGCCAGCAGCCTCCAATTGGGGGGTGGGAGCACCGGGGAGCTGTTTTTT,CASSLQLGGGSTGELFF
TRBV9,TRBD1,TRBJ1-4,once,TGTGCCAGCAGCGTAGAGCCAGGGGGCCTCGGAGAAAAACTGTTTTTT,CASSVEPGGLGEKLFF
TRBV27,-,TRBJ1-3,-,TGTGCCAGCAGTTCCAACGCCCGGAGGGCTGGAAACACCATATATTTT,CASSSNARRAGNTIYF
TRBV7-2,-,TRBJ1-2,-,TGTGCCAGCAGCTTAAGGACAGAGGCCTATGGCTACACCTTC,CASSLRTEAYGYTF
TRBV5-6,TRBD1,TRBJ1-2,-,TGTGCCAGCAGCTCCCGGGACAGGGGGATAGATGGCTACACCTTC,CASSSRDRGIDGYTF
TRBV9,-,TRBJ2-3,-,TGTGCCAGCAGCAGGACTACAGGGGTTTCGGATACGCAGTATTTT,CASSRTTGVSDTQYF
TRBV30,-,TRBJ2-7,-,TGTGCCTGGAAAATAAAAGGGACAGCGGGCGAGCAGTACTTC,CAWKIKGTAGEQYF
TRBV6-5,-,TRBJ2-2,-,TGTGCCAGCAGTTACGGGGAGCCCACCGGGGAGCTGTTTTTT,CASSYGEPTGELFF
TRBV4-3,TRBD1,TRBJ2-3,once,TGCGCCAGCAGCCAATTCGGGACAGGGGTGACTAGCACAGATACGCAGTATTTT,CASSQFGTGVTSTDTQYF
TRBV5-6,-,TRBJ2-7,-,TGTGCCAGCAGCTCACCTATTGGGCGGGGGCTCTCCTACGAGCAGTACTTC,CASSSPIGRGLSYEQYF
TRBV5-5,-,TRBJ1-4,-,TGTGCCAGCAGCTTATGGGGGCAGAGTAATGAAAAACTGTTTTTT,CASSLWGQSNEKLFF
TRBV19,-,TRBJ1-1,-,TGTGCCAGTAGTACACCCCGGGGGGGTAAGAACACTGAAGCTTTCTTT,CASSTPRGGKNTEAFF
TRBV19,-,TRBJ2-7,-,TGTGCCAGTAGTATCGTTCAGGGTATCGAGCAGTACTTC,CASSIVQGIEQYF
TRBV6-1,TRBD1,TRBJ1-2,-,TGTGCCAGCAGTGGACAGGGGGACCATGGCTACACCTTC,CASSGQGDHGYTF
TRBV5-4,TRBD1,TRBJ1-3,once,TGTGCCAGCAGCTTGGTCCCGACAGGGTCTGGAAACACCATATATTTT,CASSLVPTGSGNTIYF
TRBV19,-,TRBJ2-3,-,TGTGCCAGTACCCACTTGGGGGGGCAGGTAGATACGCAGTATTTT,CASTHLGGQVDTQYF
TRBV27,TRBD2,TRBJ2-1,once,TGTGCCAGCAGTTTATCGCTAGCGGGGGGGTACAATGAGCAGTTCTTC,CASSLSLAGGYNEQFF